This TCR beta chain was identified during a study of blood T cells in healthy people across ages. Findings and caveats of the study: It was held that diversity estimates obtained from one million T cells represented underestimates. Versus aged donors, long-lived donors had higher diversity and more naive CD4+ cells.

The CDR3 is made up of 17 amino acids. Germline CDR1 LGHDT, CDR2 YNNKEL (reference sequence). Trimming removed 0 bases at V and 0 bases at J, with 11 bases between. In this sample, this clonotype turned up once. What it binds is unknown. Then a second PCR, running roughly 7 to 11 cycles, was carried out with a sample-barcoded 5' primer and a J-beta primer mix. A template-switch adaptor containing 12 random nucleotides labeled each cDNA molecule. In TCRdb, the 5' RACE reads were re-called with MiXCR into one record per CDR3 protein. The data hold 800,000 to 950,000 distinct CDR3 sequences, with roughly 34% observed a single time. PBMCs were isolated at a quantity of at least 6 million per sample.

This TCR came from a man between 18 and 29 years old in good health. Sequencing used blood. The chain carries TRBV3-1 and TRBJ2-2; D uncertain. The CDR3 DNA reads TGTGCCAGCAGCCAAGATTCCTGGACGGCGAACACCGGGGAGCTGTTTTTT. It specifies CASSQDSWTANTGELFF.